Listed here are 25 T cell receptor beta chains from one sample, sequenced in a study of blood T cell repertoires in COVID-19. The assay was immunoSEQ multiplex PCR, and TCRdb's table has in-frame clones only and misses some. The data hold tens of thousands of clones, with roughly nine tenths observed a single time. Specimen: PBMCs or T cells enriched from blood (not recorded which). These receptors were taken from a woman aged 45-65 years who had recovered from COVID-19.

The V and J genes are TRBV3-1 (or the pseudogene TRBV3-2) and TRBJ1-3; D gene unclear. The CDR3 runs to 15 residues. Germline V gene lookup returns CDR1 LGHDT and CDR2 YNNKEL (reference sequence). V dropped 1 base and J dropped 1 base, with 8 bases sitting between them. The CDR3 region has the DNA TGTGCCAGCAGCCAAGGCCCAACTTCTGGAAACACCATATATTTT. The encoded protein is CASSQGPTSGNTIYF.

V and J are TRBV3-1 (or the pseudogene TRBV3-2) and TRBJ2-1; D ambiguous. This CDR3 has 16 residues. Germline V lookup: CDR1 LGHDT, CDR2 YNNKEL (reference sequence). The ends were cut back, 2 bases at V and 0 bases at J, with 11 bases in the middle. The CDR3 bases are TGTGCCAGCAGCCAATTTAGCCGACGCTCCTACAATGAGCAGTTCTTC. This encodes CASSQFSRRSYNEQFF.

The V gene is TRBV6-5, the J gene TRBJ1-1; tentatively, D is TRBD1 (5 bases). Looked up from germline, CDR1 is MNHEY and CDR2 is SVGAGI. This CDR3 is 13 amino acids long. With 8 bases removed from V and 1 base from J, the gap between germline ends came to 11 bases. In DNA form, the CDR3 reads TGTGCCAGCCAGGCAGGGTGGAACACTGAAGCTTTCTTT. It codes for CASQAGWNTEAFF.

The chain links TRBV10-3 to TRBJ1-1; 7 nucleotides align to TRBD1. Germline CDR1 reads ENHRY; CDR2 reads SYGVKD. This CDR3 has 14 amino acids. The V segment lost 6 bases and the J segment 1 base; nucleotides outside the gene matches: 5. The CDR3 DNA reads TGTGCCATCAGCTCCGGGACAGAGAACACTGAAGCTTTCTTT. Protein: CAISSGTENTEAFF.

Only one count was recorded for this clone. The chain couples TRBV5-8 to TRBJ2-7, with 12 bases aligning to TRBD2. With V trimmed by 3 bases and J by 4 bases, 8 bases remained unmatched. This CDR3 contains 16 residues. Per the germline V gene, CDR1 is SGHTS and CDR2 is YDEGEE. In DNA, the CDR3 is TGTGCCAGCAGCTCGGATACTAGCGGGAGGAGGTACGAGCAGTACTTC. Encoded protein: CASSSDTSGRRYEQYF.

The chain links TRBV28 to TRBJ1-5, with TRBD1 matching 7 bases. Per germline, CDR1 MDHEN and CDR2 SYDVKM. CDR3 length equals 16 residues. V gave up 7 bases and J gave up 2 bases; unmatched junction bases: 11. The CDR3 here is CASIPHTGVGNQPQHF. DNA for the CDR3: TGTGCCAGCATACCCCACACAGGGGTTGGCAATCAGCCCCAGCATTTT.

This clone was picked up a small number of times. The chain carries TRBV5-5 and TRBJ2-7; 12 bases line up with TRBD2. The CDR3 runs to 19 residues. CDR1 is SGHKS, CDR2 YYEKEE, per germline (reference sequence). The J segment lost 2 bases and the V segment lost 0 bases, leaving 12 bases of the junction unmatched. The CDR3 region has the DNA TGTGCCAGCAGCTTGGCCGGGCTAGCGGGAGGGCTACACCCCTACGAGCAGTACTTC. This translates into CASSLAGLAGGLHPYEQYF.

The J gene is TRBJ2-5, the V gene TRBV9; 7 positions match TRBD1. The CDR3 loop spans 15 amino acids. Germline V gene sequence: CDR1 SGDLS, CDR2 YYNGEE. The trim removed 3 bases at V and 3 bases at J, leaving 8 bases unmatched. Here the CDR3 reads CASSANWGQKETQYF. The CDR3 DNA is TGTGCCAGCAGCGCCAACTGGGGACAGAAAGAGACCCAGTACTTC.

The CDR3 sequence is CASSLNGGRVDEQFF. As DNA, the CDR3 is TGTGCCAGCAGCTTAAACGGGGGAAGAGTGGATGAGCAGTTCTTC. The rearrangement links TRBV7-2 to TRBJ2-1; D perhaps matches TRBD2 (6 bases). The V gene's germline CDR1 is SGHTA and CDR2 FQGNSA. This CDR3 has 15 amino acids. Trimming removed 2 bases at V and 8 bases at J, with 16 bases between.

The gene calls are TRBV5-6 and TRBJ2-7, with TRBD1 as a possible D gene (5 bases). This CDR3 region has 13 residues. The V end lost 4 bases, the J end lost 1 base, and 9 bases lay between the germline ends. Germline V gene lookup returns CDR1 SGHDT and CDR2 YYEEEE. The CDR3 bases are TGTGCCAGCAGCCTCAGGGTTTCCTACGAGCAGTACTTC. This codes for CASSLRVSYEQYF.

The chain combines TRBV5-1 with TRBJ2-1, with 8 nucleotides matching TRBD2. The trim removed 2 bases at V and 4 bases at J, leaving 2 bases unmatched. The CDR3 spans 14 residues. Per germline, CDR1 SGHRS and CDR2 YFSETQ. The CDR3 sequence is CASSLAGAYNEQFF. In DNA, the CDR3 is TGCGCCAGCAGCTTAGCGGGAGCTTACAATGAGCAGTTCTTC.

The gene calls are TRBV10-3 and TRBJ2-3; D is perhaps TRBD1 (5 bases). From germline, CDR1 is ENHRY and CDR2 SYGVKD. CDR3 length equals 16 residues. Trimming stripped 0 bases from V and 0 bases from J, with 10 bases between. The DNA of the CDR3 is TGTGCCATCAGTGAGTCGATAGGGGAAAGCACAGATACGCAGTATTTT. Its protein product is CAISESIGESTDTQYF.

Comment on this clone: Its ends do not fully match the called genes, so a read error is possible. The CDR3 sequence: CASSLAGGQQPQHF. The CDR3 region has the DNA TGTGCCAGCAGCCTAGCGGGAGGTCAACAGCCCCAGCATTTT. V is TRBV7-8 and J is TRBJ1-5; D is unresolved. CDR3 length: 14 residues. Germline V gives CDR1 SGHVS, CDR2 FQNEAQ.

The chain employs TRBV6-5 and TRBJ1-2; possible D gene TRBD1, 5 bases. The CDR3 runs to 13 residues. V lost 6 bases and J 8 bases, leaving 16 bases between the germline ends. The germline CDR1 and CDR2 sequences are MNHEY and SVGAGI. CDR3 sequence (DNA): TGTGCCAGCAGAACCTTGACGGGGGAAGGCTACACCTTC. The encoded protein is CASRTLTGEGYTF.

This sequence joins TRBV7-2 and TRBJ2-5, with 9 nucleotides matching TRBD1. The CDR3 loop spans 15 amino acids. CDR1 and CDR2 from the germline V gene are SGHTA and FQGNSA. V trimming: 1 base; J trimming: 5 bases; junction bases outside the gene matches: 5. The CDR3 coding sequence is TGTGCCAGCAGCTTAGGACAGGGGGTACGGGAGACCCAGTACTTC. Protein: CASSLGQGVRETQYF. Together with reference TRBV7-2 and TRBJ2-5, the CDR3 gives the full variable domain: GAGVSQSPSNKVTEKGKDVELRCDPISGHTALYWYRQSLGQGLEFLIYFQGNSAPDKSGLPSDRFSAERTGGSVSTLTIQRTQQEDSAVYLCASSLGQGVRETQYFGPGTRLLVL.

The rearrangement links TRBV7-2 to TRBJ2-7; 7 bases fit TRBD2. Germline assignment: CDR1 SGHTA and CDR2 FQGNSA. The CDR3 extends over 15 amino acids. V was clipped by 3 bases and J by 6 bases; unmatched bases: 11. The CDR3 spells CASSLGGGSGFEQYF. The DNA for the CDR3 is TGTGCCAGCAGCTTGGGGGGAGGGAGTGGGTTCGAGCAGTACTTC.

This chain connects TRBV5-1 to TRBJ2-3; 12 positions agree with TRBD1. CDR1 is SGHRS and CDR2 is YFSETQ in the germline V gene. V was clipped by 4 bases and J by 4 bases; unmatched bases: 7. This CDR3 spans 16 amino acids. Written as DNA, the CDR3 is TGCGCCAGCAGCCCCGGGGGACAGGGGGCATCAGATACGCAGTATTTT. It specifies CASSPGGQGASDTQYF. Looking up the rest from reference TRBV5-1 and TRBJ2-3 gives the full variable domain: KAGVTQTPRYLIKTRGQQVTLSCSPISGHRSVSWYQQTPGQGLQFLFEYFSETQRNKGNFPGRFSGRQFSNSRSEMNVSTLELGDSALYLCASSPGGQGASDTQYFGPGTRLTVL.

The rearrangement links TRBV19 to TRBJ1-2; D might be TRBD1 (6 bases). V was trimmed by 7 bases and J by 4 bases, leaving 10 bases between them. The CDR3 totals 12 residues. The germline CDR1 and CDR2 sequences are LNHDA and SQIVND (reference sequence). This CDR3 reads CASTKDSYGYTF. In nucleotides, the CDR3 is TGTGCCAGTACCAAGGACAGCTATGGCTACACCTTC.

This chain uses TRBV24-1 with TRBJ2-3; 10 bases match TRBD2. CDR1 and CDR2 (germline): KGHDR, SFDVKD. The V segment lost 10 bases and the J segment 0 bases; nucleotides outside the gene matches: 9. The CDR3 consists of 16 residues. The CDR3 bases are TGTGCCACGGAAGATAGGACTAGCGGAAGCACAGATACGCAGTATTTT. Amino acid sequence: CATEDRTSGSTDTQYF.

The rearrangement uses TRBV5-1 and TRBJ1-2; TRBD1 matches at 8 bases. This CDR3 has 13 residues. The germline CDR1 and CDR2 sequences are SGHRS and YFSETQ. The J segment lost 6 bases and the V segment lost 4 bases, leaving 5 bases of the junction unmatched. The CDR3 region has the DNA TGCGCCAGCAGCCCCGACAGGGGAAATGGCTACACCTTC. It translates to CASSPDRGNGYTF.

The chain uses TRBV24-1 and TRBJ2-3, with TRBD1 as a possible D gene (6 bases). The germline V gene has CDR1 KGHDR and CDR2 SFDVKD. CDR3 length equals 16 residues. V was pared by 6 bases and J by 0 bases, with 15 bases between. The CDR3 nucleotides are TGTGCCACCAGTCGACAGGAAAGCCCAAGCACAGATACGCAGTATTTT. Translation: CATSRQESPSTDTQYF.

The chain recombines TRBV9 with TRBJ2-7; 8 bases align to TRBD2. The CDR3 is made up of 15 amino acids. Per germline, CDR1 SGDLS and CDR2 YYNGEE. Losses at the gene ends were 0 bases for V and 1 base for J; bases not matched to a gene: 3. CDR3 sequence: CASSVDSGSSYEQYF. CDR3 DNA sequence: TGTGCCAGCAGCGTAGACAGCGGGAGTTCCTACGAGCAGTACTTC. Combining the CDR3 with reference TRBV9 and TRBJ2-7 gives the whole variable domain DSGVTQTPKHLITATGQRVTLRCSPRSGDLSVYWYQQSLDQGLQFLIQYYNGEERAKGNILERFSAQQFPDLHSELNLSSLELGDSALYFCASSVDSGSSYEQYFGPGTRLTVT.

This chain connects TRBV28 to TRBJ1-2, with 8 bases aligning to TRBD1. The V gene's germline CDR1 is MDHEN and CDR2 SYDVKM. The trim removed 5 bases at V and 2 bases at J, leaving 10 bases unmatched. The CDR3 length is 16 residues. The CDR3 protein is CASSTIRTGPNYGYTF. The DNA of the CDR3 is TGTGCCAGCAGTACCATCCGGACAGGGCCGAACTATGGCTACACCTTC.

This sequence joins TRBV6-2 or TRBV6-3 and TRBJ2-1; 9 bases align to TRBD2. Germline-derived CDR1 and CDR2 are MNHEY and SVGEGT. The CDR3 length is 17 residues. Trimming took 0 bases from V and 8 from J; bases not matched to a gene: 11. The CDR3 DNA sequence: TGTGCCAGCAGTTACTCGCCTAGAGGGACTAGCAAAGATGAGCAGTTCTTC. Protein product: CASSYSPRGTSKDEQFF.

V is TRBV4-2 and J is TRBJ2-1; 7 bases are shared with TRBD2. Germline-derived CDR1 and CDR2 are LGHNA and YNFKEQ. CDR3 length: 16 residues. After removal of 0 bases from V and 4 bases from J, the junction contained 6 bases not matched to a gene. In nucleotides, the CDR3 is TGTGCCAGCAGCCAAGATCGGACTAGTACGTACAATGAGCAGTTCTTC. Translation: CASSQDRTSTYNEQFF.